At least ten counts were recorded for the clone carrying this T cell receptor beta chain. This sample stems from a study of Graves' ophthalmopathy and Graves' hyperthyroidism. Using RNA transcripts, the TCR beta CDR3 regions were amplified. Second-round multiplex PCR came after first-round RT-PCR with HTBI primers. MiXCR was run by TCRdb on the multiplex PCR reads, yielding one entry per CDR3 protein. The sample carries 500,000 to 700,000 distinct CDR3 sequences, about two fifths recorded once. V lost 3 bases to trimming and J lost 4 bases, with 15 bases between them. Germline CDR1 LNHDA, CDR2 SQIVND (reference sequence). This CDR3 has 15 amino acids.

Sequencing was done on a sample of peripheral blood or thyroid tissue (not recorded which). The source is an adult man with Graves' hyperthyroidism. The gene calls are TRBV19 and TRBJ1-1, with D maybe TRBD1 (5 bases). CDR3 nucleotides: TGTGCCAGTAGTATTTCGGGGGGAGGTGGCACTGAAGCTTTCTTT. Translating gives CASSISGGGGTEAFF.